The 7 T cell receptor beta chains given below trace back to one sample, sequenced in a study of tumor-infiltrating lymphocytes in primary liver carcinoma. The researchers obtained blood RNA from unsorted whole blood and also extracted germline DNA. TCR beta cDNA was reverse-transcribed from about 0.45 ug of total RNA. The reaction used a constant-region primer and ProtoScript II reverse transcriptase. Generation of the TCR beta libraries relied on three nested multiplex PCR rounds using slightly modified ARM-PCR. Rounds one and two of PCR, each of 10 cycles, were primed with TRBV1-TRBV30 forward primers and a C-beta reverse primer. TCRdb re-derived calls from the multiplex PCR reads in MiXCR, one entry per CDR3 protein. The data hold fewer than 350,000 distinct CDR3 sequences, with 65% observed a single time. Sequencing was done on a sample of peripheral blood. The receptors were gathered from a man between 40 and 49 years old with primary liver carcinoma and hepatitis B virus infection.

This clonotype appeared many times. This chain connects TRBV30 to TRBJ1-2, with D tentatively TRBD1 (5 bases). V was pared by 4 bases and J by 6 bases, with 18 bases between. This CDR3 comprises 14 residues. Per germline, CDR1 GTSNPN and CDR2 SVGIG (reference sequence). CDR3 residues: CAWTPAGGGNGYTF. CDR3 nucleotide sequence: TGTGCCTGGACCCCAGCCGGGGGAGGTAATGGCTACACCTTC.

This clonotype has only a few counts. The junction and the germline gene differ at one end; a read error may be behind it. This chain connects TRBV5-4 to TRBJ2-6; a weak D match, TRBD2 (6 bases). Germline V gives CDR1 SGHNT, CDR2 YYREEE (reference sequence). The CDR3 consists of 16 residues. The CDR3 loop is CASSFTRDSGASVLTF. CDR3 nucleotide sequence: TGTGCCAGCAGCTTTACCAGGGACTCTGGGGCCAGCGTCCTGACTTTC. The whole variable domain, filled in from reference TRBV5-4 and TRBJ2-6, reads ETGVTQSPTHLIKTRGQQVTLRCSSQSGHNTVSWYQQALGQGPQFIFQYYREEENGRGNFPPRFSGLQFPNYSSELNVNALELDDSALYLCASSFTRDSGASVLTFGAGSRLTVL.

On this clonotype itself: The conserved closing phenylalanine or tryptophan is absent in this CDR3, likely reflecting a read error. This chain joins TRBV11-2 and TRBJ2-2; D possibly corresponds to TRBD1 (5 bases). Trimming took off 6 bases at V and 4 bases at J, with 12 bases between the two ends. This CDR3 region has 14 residues. From germline, CDR1 is SGHAT and CDR2 FQNNGV. The DNA of the CDR3 is TGTGCCAGCAGTTTAACAGGTTCCACCGGGGAGCTGTTTCTT. This encodes CASSLTGSTGELFL.

This clonotype was seen repeatedly, ten times or more. The chain recombines TRBV4-1 with TRBJ2-2, with 8 bases lining up with TRBD1. The CDR3 extends over 17 amino acids. The trim removed 0 bases at V and 2 bases at J, leaving 5 bases unmatched. CDR1 MGHRA and CDR2 YSYEKL come from the germline V gene. Here the CDR3 DNA reads TGCGCCAGCAGCCAAGATCGCCAGGGGGCAAACACCGGGGAGCTGTTTTTT. Translating gives CASSQDRQGANTGELFF.

As for this clonotype: This clone may be a read error of a much larger clone one base away. The rearrangement uses TRBV4-3 and TRBJ2-3; D possibly uses TRBD1 or TRBD2 (6 bases each). Germline CDR1 reads LGHNA; CDR2 reads YSLEER. This CDR3 has 18 amino acids. CDR3 bases: TGCACCAGCAGCCAACATCCGTTGGGGGGCACGGACACAGATACGCAGTATTTT. It specifies CTSSQHPLGGTDTDTQYF.

A note on this clonotype: It may be a read error: a sequence one base away is much more abundant. V and J are TRBV6-5 and TRBJ1-2, with D possibly matching TRBD1 (6 bases). The length of the CDR3 is 13 residues. The germline gives CDR1 MNHEY, CDR2 SVGAGI. Deletions cut 5 bases from V and 4 bases from J, with 11 bases between. CDR3 region: CASSGWTAYGYTF. CDR3 sequence (DNA): TGTGCCAGCAGTGGCTGGACAGCCTATGGCTACACCTTC.

Comment on this clonotype: In this CDR3 the conserved last residue, phenylalanine or tryptophan, is missing, so a read error is likely. V usage is TRBV11-2 and J usage is TRBJ2-7, with a weak D call TRBD1 (5 bases). There are 13 residues in the CDR3. CDR1 and CDR2 (germline): SGHAT, FQNNGV. The CDR3 is CASSLGQTYKQYL. The CDR3 DNA follows: TGTGCCAGCAGCTTAGGACAGACCTACAAGCAGTACTTG.